The sequence of this TCR beta chain was determined in a study of shared T cell receptors in the human thymus. V lost 2 bases and J lost 9; bases outside the gene matches: 20. The CDR3 has 19 amino acids. Looked up from germline, CDR1 is SGHVS and CDR2 is FNYEAQ. Some clones are missing from TCRdb's copy, which holds only in-frame ones; the method was immunoSEQ multiplex PCR. The sample shows over 450,000 clones, about 84% of them seen only once. Separately, the same data were catalogued under a study of human thymus T cells. Per that study: Donor material was obtained from healthy Finnish infants undergoing corrective surgery for congenital heart defects. It was from resections taken during corrective heart surgery that the thymus tissue came. V and J genes seemed to be used with bias in thymic and blood repertoires. Thymic TCR repertoires of unrelated people reportedly overlapped highly.

Sequencing input: thymocytes. This chain joins TRBV7-6 and TRBJ2-1; 9 bases are a match to TRBD2. The TCR comes from a boy in the first two years of life with a congenital heart defect. CDR3 nucleotide sequence: TGTGCCAGCAGCTTAAACAGGGAGGCGCGGGAGGGCCCTCGGGGTGAGCAGTTCTTC. Translated: CASSLNREAREGPRGEQFF.